What follows is one T cell receptor beta chain and its context. The antigen remains undetermined. This sample is drawn from a study of cytomegalovirus exposure and HLA in healthy donors. Study-wide findings and caveats: Most likely, a cluster of highly shared sequence variants arose as a sequencing artifact.

The V and J ends lost 0 bases and 3 bases respectively, with 7 bases between them. This CDR3 spans 13 amino acids. The germline V gene has CDR1 SGHRS and CDR2 YFSETQ. PCR used 60 Vbeta primers and 13 Jbeta primers. This table comes from immunoSEQ multiplex PCR, and its TCRdb copy is limited to in-frame clones, with some not included. The listing contains some 84,000 clones. The V and J genes are TRBV5-1 and TRBJ2-7, with D uncertain. The receptor comes from a man between 50 and 59 years old in good health and CMV-seronegative. Material for sequencing was PBMCs. The CDR3 loop reads CASSLVPDYEQYF. In DNA form, the CDR3 reads TGCGCCAGCAGCTTGGTACCAGACTACGAGCAGTACTTC.